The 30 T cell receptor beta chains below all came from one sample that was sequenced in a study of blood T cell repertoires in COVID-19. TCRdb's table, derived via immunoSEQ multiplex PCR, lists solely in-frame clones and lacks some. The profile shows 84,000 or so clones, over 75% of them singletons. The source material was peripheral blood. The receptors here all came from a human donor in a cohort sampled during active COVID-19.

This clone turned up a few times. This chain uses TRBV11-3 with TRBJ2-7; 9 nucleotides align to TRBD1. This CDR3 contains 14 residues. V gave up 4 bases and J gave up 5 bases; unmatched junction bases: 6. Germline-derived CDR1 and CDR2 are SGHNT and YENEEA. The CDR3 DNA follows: TGTGCCAGCAGCTCTTGGACAGGGGAGGACGAGCAGTACTTC. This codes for CASSSWTGEDEQYF.

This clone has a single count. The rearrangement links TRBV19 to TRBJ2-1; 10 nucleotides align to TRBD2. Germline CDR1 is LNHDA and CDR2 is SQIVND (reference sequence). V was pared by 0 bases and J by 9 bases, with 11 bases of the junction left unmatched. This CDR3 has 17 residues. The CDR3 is CASSIDQVAGGQGEQFF. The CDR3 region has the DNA TGTGCCAGTAGTATAGATCAGGTAGCGGGGGGTCAGGGTGAGCAGTTCTTC.

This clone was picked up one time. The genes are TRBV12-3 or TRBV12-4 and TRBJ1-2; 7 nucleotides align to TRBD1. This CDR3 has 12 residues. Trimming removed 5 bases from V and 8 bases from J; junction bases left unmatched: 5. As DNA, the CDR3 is TGTGCCAGCAGTGCACAGGGGTACGGCTACACCTTC. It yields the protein CASSAQGYGYTF.

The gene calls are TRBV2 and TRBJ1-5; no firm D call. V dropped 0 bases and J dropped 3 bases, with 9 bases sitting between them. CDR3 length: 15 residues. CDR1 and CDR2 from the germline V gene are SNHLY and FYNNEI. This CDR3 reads CASSEARQNNQPQHF. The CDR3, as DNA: TGTGCCAGCAGTGAAGCGCGGCAGAACAATCAGCCCCAGCATTTT.

In DNA form, the CDR3 reads TGTGCCAGCAGCTCCGGACAGGGTGAAGCTTTCTTT. Translating it yields CASSSGQGEAFF. The chain uses TRBV5-6 and TRBJ1-1, with TRBD1 matching over 8 bases. J lost 7 bases, V lost 3 bases, and 2 bases had no gene match. From germline, CDR1 is SGHDT and CDR2 YYEEEE. The CDR3 totals 12 residues. Complete variable domain (other parts from reference TRBV5-6 and TRBJ1-1): DAGVTQSPTHLIKTRGQQVTLRCSPKSGHDTVSWYQQALGQGPQFIFQYYEEEERQRGNFPDRFSGHQFPNYSSELNVNALLLGDSALYLCASSSGQGEAFFGQGTRLTVV.

DNA of the CDR3: TGCGCCAGCAGCTTGAATCTGGGGGCCCCCGTGTACGAGCAGTACTTC. Translated, it gives CASSLNLGAPVYEQYF. This chain joins TRBV5-1 and TRBJ2-7, with a weak D call TRBD1 (6 bases). Germline V gives CDR1 SGHRS, CDR2 YFSETQ. The CDR3 has 16 residues. V dropped 1 base and J dropped 4 bases, with 18 bases sitting between them.

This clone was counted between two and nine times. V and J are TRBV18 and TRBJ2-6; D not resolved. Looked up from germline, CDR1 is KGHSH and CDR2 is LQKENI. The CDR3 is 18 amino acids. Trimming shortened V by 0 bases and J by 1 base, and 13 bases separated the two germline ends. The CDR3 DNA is TGTGCCAGCTCACCACCGGCAGGCACCGTTTCTGGGGCCAACGTCCTGACTTTC. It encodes CASSPPAGTVSGANVLTF. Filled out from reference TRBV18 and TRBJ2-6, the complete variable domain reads NAGVMQNPRHLVRRRGQEARLRCSPMKGHSHVYWYRQLPEEGLKFMVYLQKENIIDESGMPKERFSAEFPKEGPSILRIQQVVRGDSAAYFCASSPPAGTVSGANVLTFGAGSRLTVL.

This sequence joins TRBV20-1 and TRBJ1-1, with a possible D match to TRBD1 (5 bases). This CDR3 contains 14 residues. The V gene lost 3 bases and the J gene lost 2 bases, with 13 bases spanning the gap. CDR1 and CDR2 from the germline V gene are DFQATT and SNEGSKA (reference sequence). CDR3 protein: CSASYLTGNTEAFF. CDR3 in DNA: TGCAGTGCTAGTTATCTTACAGGTAACACTGAAGCTTTCTTT.

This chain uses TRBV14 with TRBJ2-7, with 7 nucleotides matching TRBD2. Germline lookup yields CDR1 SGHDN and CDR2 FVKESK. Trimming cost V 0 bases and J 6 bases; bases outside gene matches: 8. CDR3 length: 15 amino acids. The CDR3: CASSQDSGGYREQYF. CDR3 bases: TGTGCCAGCAGCCAAGATTCCGGGGGGTATCGCGAGCAGTACTTC.

In nucleotides, the CDR3 is TGTGCCAGCAGTTTTACACCCAACAATCAGCCCCAGCATTTT. Amino acids: CASSFTPNNQPQHF. The V call is TRBV27, the J call TRBJ1-5; D is ambiguous. The V end was cut by 3 bases, the J end by 3 bases, with 9 bases between. CDR3 length equals 14 residues. Germline V gene sequence: CDR1 MNHEY, CDR2 SMNVEV (reference sequence).

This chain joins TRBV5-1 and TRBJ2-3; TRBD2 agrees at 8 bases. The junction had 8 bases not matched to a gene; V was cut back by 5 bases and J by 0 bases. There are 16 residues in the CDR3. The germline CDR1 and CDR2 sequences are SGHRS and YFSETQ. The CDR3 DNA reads TGCGCCAGCAGAGCGGGGGCCCTCCAGAGCACAGATACGCAGTATTTT. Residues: CASRAGALQSTDTQYF.

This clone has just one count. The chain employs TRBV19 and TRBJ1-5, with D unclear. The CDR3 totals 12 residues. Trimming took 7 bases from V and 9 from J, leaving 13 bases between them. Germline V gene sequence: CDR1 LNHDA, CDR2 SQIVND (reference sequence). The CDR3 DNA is TGTGCCAGTACTCAATCAGGACTGCCCCAGCATTTT. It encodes CASTQSGLPQHF.

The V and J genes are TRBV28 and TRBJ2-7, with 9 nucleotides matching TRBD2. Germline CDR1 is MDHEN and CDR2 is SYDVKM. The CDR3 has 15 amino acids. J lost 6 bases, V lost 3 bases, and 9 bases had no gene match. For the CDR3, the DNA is TGTGCCAGCAGTTTTCCGGCGGGGGGGCCATCCGAGCAGTACTTC. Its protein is CASSFPAGGPSEQYF. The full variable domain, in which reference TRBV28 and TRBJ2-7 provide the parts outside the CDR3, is DVKVTQSSRYLVKRTGEKVFLECVQDMDHENMFWYRQDPGLGLRLIYFSYDVKMKEKGDIPEGYSVSREKKERFSLILESASTNQTSMYLCASSFPAGGPSEQYFGPGTRLTVT.

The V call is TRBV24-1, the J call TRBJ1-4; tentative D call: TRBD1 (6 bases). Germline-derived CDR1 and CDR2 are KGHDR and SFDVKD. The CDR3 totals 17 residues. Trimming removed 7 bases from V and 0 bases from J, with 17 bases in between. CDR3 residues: CATRNQGLGATNEKLFF. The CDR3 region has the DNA TGTGCCACCAGGAACCAGGGGTTGGGGGCAACTAATGAAAAACTGTTTTTT.

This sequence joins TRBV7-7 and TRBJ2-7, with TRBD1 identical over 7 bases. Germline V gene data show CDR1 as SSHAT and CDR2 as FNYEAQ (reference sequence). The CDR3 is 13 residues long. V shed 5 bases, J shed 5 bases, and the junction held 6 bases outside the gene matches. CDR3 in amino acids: CASSPDRSHEQYF. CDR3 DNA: TGTGCCAGCAGCCCGGACAGGTCCCACGAGCAGTACTTC.

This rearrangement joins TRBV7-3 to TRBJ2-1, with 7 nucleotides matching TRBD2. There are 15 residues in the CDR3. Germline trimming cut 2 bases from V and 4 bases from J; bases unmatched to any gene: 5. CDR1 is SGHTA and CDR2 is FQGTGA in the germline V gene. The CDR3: CASSLLGGIYNEQFF. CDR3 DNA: TGTGCCAGCAGCTTACTGGGGGGGATTTACAATGAGCAGTTCTTC.

The CDR3 here is CASSQVRNEKLFF. CDR3 sequence (DNA): TGCGCCAGCAGCCAAGTGCGGAATGAAAAACTGTTTTTT. J is TRBJ1-4 and V is TRBV4-3; the D is unclear. CDR1 and CDR2 (germline): LGHNA, YSLEER. V was clipped by 1 base and J by 5 bases, with 5 bases between them. There are 13 residues in the CDR3.

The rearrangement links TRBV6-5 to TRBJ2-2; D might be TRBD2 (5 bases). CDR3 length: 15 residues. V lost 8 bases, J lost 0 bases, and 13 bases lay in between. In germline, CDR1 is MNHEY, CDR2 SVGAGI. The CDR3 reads CASALLATNTGELFF. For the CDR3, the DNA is TGTGCCAGCGCCCTTCTAGCCACGAACACCGGGGAGCTGTTTTTT.

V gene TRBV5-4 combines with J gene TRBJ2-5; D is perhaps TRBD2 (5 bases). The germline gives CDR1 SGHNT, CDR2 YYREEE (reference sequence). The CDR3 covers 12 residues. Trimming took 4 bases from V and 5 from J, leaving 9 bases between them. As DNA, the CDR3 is TGTGCCAGCAGCCGGACGGGGGAGACCCAGTACTTC. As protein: CASSRTGETQYF.

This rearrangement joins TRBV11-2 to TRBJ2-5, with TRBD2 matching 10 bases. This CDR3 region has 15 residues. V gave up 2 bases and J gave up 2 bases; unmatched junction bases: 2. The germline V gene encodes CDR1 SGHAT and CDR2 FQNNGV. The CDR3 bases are TGTGCCAGCAGCTTATCTAGCGGGGGTCAAGAGACCCAGTACTTC. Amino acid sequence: CASSLSSGGQETQYF.

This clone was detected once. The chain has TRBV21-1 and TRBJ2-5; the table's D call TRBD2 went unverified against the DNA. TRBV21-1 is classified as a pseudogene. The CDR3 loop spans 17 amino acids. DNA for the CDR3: TGTGCCAGCAGCAAAGAACTAGCGGGGGGGGAACCAGAGACCCAGTACTTC. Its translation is CASSKELAGGEPETQYF.

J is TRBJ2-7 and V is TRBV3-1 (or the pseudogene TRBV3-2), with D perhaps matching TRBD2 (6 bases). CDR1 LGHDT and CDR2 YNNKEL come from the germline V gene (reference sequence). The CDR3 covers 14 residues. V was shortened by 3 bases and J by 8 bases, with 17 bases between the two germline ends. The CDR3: CASSQGGAALKQYF. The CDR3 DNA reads TGTGCCAGCAGCCAGGGCGGGGCAGCTTTAAAGCAGTACTTC.

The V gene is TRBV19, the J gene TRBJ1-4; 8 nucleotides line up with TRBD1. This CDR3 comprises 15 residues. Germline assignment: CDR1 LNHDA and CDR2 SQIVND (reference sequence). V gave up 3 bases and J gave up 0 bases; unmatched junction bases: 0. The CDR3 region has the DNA TGTGCCAGTAGTATGGACAGGGCAACTAATGAAAAACTGTTTTTT. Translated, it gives CASSMDRATNEKLFF. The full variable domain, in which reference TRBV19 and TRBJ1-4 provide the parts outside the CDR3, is DGGITQSPKYLFRKEGQNVTLSCEQNLNHDAMYWYRQDPGQGLRLIYYSQIVNDFQKGDIAEGYSVSREKKESFPLTVTSAQKNPTAFYLCASSMDRATNEKLFFGSGTQLSVL.

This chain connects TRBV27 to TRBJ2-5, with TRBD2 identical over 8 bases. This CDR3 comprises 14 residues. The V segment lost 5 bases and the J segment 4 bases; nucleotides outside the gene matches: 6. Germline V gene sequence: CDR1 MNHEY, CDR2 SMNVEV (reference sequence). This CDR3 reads CASSGRAGGETQYF. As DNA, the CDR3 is TGTGCCAGCAGTGGGCGGGCGGGGGGAGAGACCCAGTACTTC.

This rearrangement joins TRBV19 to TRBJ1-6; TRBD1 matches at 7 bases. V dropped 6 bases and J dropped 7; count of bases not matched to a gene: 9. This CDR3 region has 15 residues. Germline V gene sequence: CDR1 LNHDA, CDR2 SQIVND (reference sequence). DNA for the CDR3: TGTGCCAGTAGCAGGGGACAGTGGATCAATTCACCCCTCCACTTT. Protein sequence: CASSRGQWINSPLHF.

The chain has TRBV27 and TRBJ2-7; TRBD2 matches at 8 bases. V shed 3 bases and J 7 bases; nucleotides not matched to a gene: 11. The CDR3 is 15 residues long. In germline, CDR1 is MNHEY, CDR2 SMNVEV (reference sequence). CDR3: CASSFYRGGLSEQYF. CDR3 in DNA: TGTGCCAGCAGTTTTTATCGGGGGGGCTTGAGTGAGCAGTACTTC.

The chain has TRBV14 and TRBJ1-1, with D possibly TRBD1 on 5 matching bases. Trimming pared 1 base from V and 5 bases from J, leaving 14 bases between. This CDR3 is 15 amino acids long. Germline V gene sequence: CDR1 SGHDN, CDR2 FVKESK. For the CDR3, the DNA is TGTGCCAGCAGCCAAGCCCTGGGAGGGGTGACTGAAGCTTTCTTT. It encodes CASSQALGGVTEAFF.

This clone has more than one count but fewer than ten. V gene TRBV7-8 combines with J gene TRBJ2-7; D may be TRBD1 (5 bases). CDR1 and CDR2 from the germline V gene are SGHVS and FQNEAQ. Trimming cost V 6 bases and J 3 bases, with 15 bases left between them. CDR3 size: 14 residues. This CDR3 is CASSLSRQNYEQYF. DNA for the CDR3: TGTGCCAGCAGTCTTTCGCGACAGAACTACGAGCAGTACTTC.

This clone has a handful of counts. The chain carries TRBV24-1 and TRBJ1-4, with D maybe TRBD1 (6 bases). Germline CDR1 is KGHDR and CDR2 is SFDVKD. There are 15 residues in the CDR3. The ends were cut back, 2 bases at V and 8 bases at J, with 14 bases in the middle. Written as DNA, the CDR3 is TGTGCCACCAGTGATTCGGGGGGGCTGGGGGAAAAACTGTTTTTT. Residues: CATSDSGGLGEKLFF.

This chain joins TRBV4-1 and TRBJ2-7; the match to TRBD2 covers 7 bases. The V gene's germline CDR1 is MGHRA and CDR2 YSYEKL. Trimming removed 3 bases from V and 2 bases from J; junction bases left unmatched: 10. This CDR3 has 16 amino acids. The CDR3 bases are TGCGCCAGCAGCCAGGGGTGGGGAGGGCGCACCTACGAGCAGTACTTC. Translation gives CASSQGWGGRTYEQYF.